This T cell receptor beta chain originates from a study of blood T cell repertoires in COVID-19. The wider study: Samples of COVID-19 (acute and convalescent) were obtained from the United States, Italy and Spain. T cells, B-cell-depleted T cells, or PBMCs provided the cDNA or gDNA that served as material.

This CDR3 has 12 residues. The germline gives CDR1 LNHNV, CDR2 YYDKDF (reference sequence). The V end lost 1 base, the J end lost 5 bases, and 5 bases lay between the germline ends. Original analysis: Reference gene primer amplification gave estimated nucleated cell counts. The assay was immunoSEQ multiplex PCR, and TCRdb's table has in-frame clones only and misses some. D and trimming were read from the DNA, whereas the V and J calls and clone size are those reported in that table. The profile shows hundreds of thousands of clones, about 93% of them singletons. The sequence derives from a woman aged 18 to 35 who had recovered from COVID-19. This chain joins TRBV15 and TRBJ1-1; possible D gene TRBD1, 5 bases. Material for sequencing was peripheral blood. CDR3 protein: CATSRGQTEAFF. Here the CDR3 DNA reads TGTGCCACCAGCAGAGGACAGACTGAAGCTTTCTTT.